These T cell receptor beta chains were read from a single sample in a study of regulatory T cells in long-lasting Graves disease. TCRdb recomputed calls from the multiplex PCR reads with MiXCR, one row per CDR3 protein. The sample contains 200,000 to 300,000 distinct CDR3 sequences, 20% of which appear only once. The starting material was peripheral blood mononuclear cells (PBMCs), obtained at new diagnosis, from a patient treated with antithyroid drugs. These TCRs come from a female donor with Graves disease. CDR3s include the opening cysteine and the closing phenylalanine or tryptophan. A D gene is named only where the DNA matches it firmly. Size is omitted from some rows. Given values are once, few, many or a class for expanded clones.

V	D	size	J	DNA	CDR3
TRBV4-3	-	-	TRBJ1-3	TGCGCCAGCAGTCCCCACAAGGTGGGGGTTGGAAACACCATATATTTT	CASSPHKVGVGNTIYF
TRBV20-1	-	many	TRBJ2-7	TGCAGTGCTAACCTAAAGGGGACCTACGAGCAGTACTTC	CSANLKGTYEQYF
TRBV14	-	many	TRBJ1-1	TGTGCCAGCAGCCGCGGGACTTACACTGAAGCTTTCTTT	CASSRGTYTEAFF
TRBV3-1	TRBD1	many	TRBJ2-7	TGTGCCAGCAGCCGACGGGACAGGGGCTCCTACGAGCAGTACTTC	CASSRRDRGSYEQYF
TRBV5-5	-	many	TRBJ1-5	TGTGCCAGCAGCTTGGAAGGGCCAGGATCTAATCAGCCCCAGCATTTT	CASSLEGPGSNQPQHF
TRBV9	TRBD2	once	TRBJ2-5	TGTGCCAGCAGCAAACTAGCGGGGGGGATCCAAGAGACCCAGTACTTC	CASSKLAGGIQETQYF
TRBV20-1	TRBD1	many	TRBJ2-7	TGCAGTGCAGCGCTGGACAGGGTCGAGCAGTACTTC	CSAALDRVEQYF
TRBV7-3	TRBD2	-	TRBJ2-3	TGTGCCAGCAGCCCAGCGGGGGGCACGGTAGATACGCAGTATTTT	CASSPAGGTVDTQYF
TRBV7-9	TRBD2	many	TRBJ2-5	TGTGCCAGCAGCTTAGTTCTAGCGGGACAAGAGACCCAGTACTTC	CASSLVLAGQETQYF
TRBV10-1	-	few	TRBJ2-3	TGCGCCAGCAGTGAGGCCTCCCTACCAGATACGCAGTATTTT	CASSEASLPDTQYF
TRBV15	-	few	TRBJ1-1	TGTGCCACCAGCATAAGACAGAACACTGAAGCTTTCTTT	CATSIRQNTEAFF
TRBV28	-	many	TRBJ1-2	TGTGCCAGCAGATCCGCGGTTCCGGGGGGCTACACCTTC	CASRSAVPGGYTF
TRBV4-1	TRBD1	few	TRBJ2-2	TGCGCCAGCAGCCATCTCTCCCCGGGACAGGGAAGCGGGGAGCTGTTTTTT	CASSHLSPGQGSGELFF
TRBV2	-	many	TRBJ2-5	TGTGCCAGCAACCCGGGACGAGGGGAGACCCAGTACTTC	CASNPGRGETQYF
TRBV19	TRBD2	few	TRBJ2-7	TGTGCCAGCGGGCCATGGGCGGGAGGCGAGCAGTACTTC	CASGPWAGGEQYF
TRBV25-1	-	few	TRBJ2-7	TGTGCCAGCAGTGGACGGGGACACGGGTGGGGCGAGCAGTACTTC	CASSGRGHGWGEQYF
TRBV11-2	TRBD1	few	TRBJ2-2	TGTGCCAGCAGCTACCCCCGGGACAGAAGCACCGGGGAGCTGTTTTTT	CASSYPRDRSTGELFF
TRBV3-1	-	many	TRBJ1-1	TGTGCCAGCAGCCCCGGTCACTCGGGCACTGAAGCTTTCTTT	CASSPGHSGTEAFF
TRBV3-1	-	many	TRBJ2-7	TGTGCCAGCAGCCAACGTAGGGGCGAGCAGTACTTC	CASSQRRGEQYF
TRBV14	-	many	TRBJ1-3	TGTGCCAGCAGCCAAGGATACAACTCTGGAAACACCATATATTTT	CASSQGYNSGNTIYF
TRBV7-3	-	many	TRBJ2-1	TGTGCCAGCAGCTTAACGTCTGTCAGGGACCGGGAGCAGTTCTTC	CASSLTSVRDREQFF
TRBV6-1	-	many	TRBJ2-2	TGTGCCAGCAGTGAAGGTCGAACAGGTTGGAACACCGGGGAGCTGTTTTTT	CASSEGRTGWNTGELFF
TRBV12-5	-	many	TRBJ1-1	TGTGCTAGTGGTTTGCCCTCCGGAGAGGGCCCTGAAGCTTTCTTT	CASGLPSGEGPEAFF
TRBV15	-	many	TRBJ2-2	TGTGCCACCAGCGGAGACTTCAACACCGGGGAGCTGTTTTTT	CATSGDFNTGELFF